Below are 27 T cell receptor beta chains sequenced from a single sample in a study of response to subunit inactivated influenza vaccine. TCRdb independently ran MiXCR on the RT-PCR reads; one entry per CDR3 protein. The table lists about 240,000 distinct CDR3 sequences, 9.5% to 15% of them singletons. The sequenced sample was non-naive T cells sorted from PBMCs, obtained 14 to 15 days before vaccination. The receptors derive from a man aged 45 to 65 who received an inactivated influenza vaccine.

This clonotype was found many times. The chain links TRBV6-1 to TRBJ2-1; unclear D gene. With 6 bases removed from V and 4 bases from J, the gap between germline ends came to 4 bases. The length of the CDR3 is 11 residues. Germline V gives CDR1 MNHNS, CDR2 SASEGT. The DNA of the CDR3 is TGTGCCAGCAGGCAGTACAATGAGCAGTTCTTC. This encodes CASRQYNEQFF.

This chain joins TRBV20-1 and TRBJ2-5; TRBD1 is a possible D gene (6 bases). Trimming left V 5 bases short and J 5 bases short, with 15 bases between. Germline CDR1 and CDR2: DFQATT and SNEGSKA (reference sequence). The CDR3 sequence is 13 residues long. The CDR3 sequence is CSAALGRGETQYF. Here the CDR3 DNA reads TGCAGTGCTGCCCTCGGTAGGGGGGAGACCCAGTACTTC.

The genes are TRBV6-1 and TRBJ1-6; D ambiguous. The ends were cut back, 7 bases at V and 3 bases at J, with 10 bases in the middle. The CDR3 consists of 14 residues. The germline V gene has CDR1 MNHNS and CDR2 SASEGT. The CDR3 loop reads CASTDGRYNSPLHF. The CDR3 DNA is TGTGCCAGCACCGACGGCCGCTATAATTCACCCCTCCACTTT.

This clonotype was counted many times. This sequence joins TRBV28 and TRBJ2-3, with D unclear. Germline V gene lookup returns CDR1 MDHEN and CDR2 SYDVKM. The V end was cut by 7 bases, the J end by 5 bases, with 13 bases between. This CDR3 comprises 13 residues. DNA for the CDR3: TGTGCCAGCATCCCGCTAACGCGAGATACGCAGTATTTT. Its protein is CASIPLTRDTQYF. Based on the CDR3 plus reference TRBV28 and TRBJ2-3, the full variable domain is DVKVTQSSRYLVKRTGEKVFLECVQDMDHENMFWYRQDPGLGLRLIYFSYDVKMKEKGDIPEGYSVSREKKERFSLILESASTNQTSMYLCASIPLTRDTQYFGPGTRLTVL.

Ten or more counts support this clonotype. The chain has TRBV12-3 or TRBV12-4 and TRBJ2-2; TRBD1 matches at 9 bases. J gave up 3 bases and V 7 bases, and 15 bases lay outside the gene matches. CDR3 size: 18 residues. The CDR3: CASTSPWEDRGYTGELFF. CDR3 sequence (DNA): TGTGCCAGCACTTCGCCCTGGGAAGACAGGGGGTACACCGGGGAGCTGTTTTTT.

This clonotype was observed a few times. The chain is built from TRBV28 and TRBJ1-5; 8 positions match TRBD1. Per the germline V gene, CDR1 is MDHEN and CDR2 is SYDVKM. Germline trimming cut 5 bases from V and 0 bases from J; bases unmatched to any gene: 0. The CDR3 is made up of 14 amino acids. As DNA, the CDR3 is TGTGCCAGCAGTACAGGGGGTAGCAATCAGCCCCAGCATTTT. Residues: CASSTGGSNQPQHF.

The V call is TRBV11-3, the J call TRBJ2-5; the match to TRBD2 covers 13 bases. The CDR3 runs to 16 residues. The V gene end was trimmed by 5 bases and the J gene end by 5 bases; junction bases not matched to a gene: 8. Germline V gene lookup returns CDR1 SGHNT and CDR2 YENEEA. The CDR3 protein is CASSPGLAGAPETQYF. CDR3 sequence (DNA): TGTGCCAGCAGCCCCGGACTAGCGGGAGCTCCGGAGACCCAGTACTTC.

In its sample, this clonotype was seen a few times. This chain joins TRBV6-2 or TRBV6-3 and TRBJ1-1; the match to TRBD1 covers 7 bases. The CDR3 runs 12 residues. V was clipped by 7 bases and J by 6 bases; unmatched bases: 5. Germline lookup yields CDR1 MNHEY and CDR2 SVGEGT. The chain's CDR3 is CASKSQGPEAFF. For the CDR3, the DNA is TGTGCCAGCAAATCACAGGGGCCTGAAGCTTTCTTT.

The V gene is TRBV2, the J gene TRBJ1-1; D ambiguous. The V gene lost 7 bases and the J gene lost 8 bases, with 17 bases spanning the gap. CDR3 length: 13 amino acids. CDR1 SNHLY and CDR2 FYNNEI come from the germline V gene. CDR3 amino acids: CASKWTLFREAFF. Written as DNA, the CDR3 is TGTGCCAGCAAGTGGACTCTCTTTCGGGAAGCTTTCTTT.

The chain has TRBV11-2 and TRBJ1-1; no definite D call. This CDR3 is built from 12 residues. Trimming removed 1 base from V and 7 bases from J, with 7 bases in between. Germline V CDR1 and CDR2: SGHAT, FQNNGV. For the CDR3, the DNA is TGTGCCAGCAGCTTAGTTCGCGTTGAAGCTTTCTTT. It is translated as CASSLVRVEAFF.

CDR3 in amino acids: CASSARRWSNEQFF. The CDR3 coding sequence is TGTGCCAGCAGCGCCAGACGTTGGTCCAATGAGCAGTTCTTC. The chain employs TRBV7-2 and TRBJ2-1; D gene ambiguous. CDR1 is SGHTA, CDR2 FQGNSA, per germline. V lost 5 bases and J lost 6, with 14 bases in between. CDR3 length: 14 residues.

This clonotype was seen repeatedly, ten times or more. The chain uses TRBV12-3 or TRBV12-4 and TRBJ1-5, with D tentatively TRBD1 (6 bases). The V end lost 4 bases, the J end lost 6 bases, and 13 bases lay between the germline ends. The CDR3 is 14 amino acids. The CDR3 protein is CASSSGTLSQPQHF. The DNA for the CDR3 is TGTGCCAGCAGTTCCGGGACACTCTCTCAGCCCCAGCATTTT.

This clonotype was observed once. The rearrangement uses TRBV11-2 and TRBJ1-2; no firm D call. CDR1 is SGHAT, CDR2 FQNNGV, per germline. CDR3 length: 13 residues. Trimming shortened V by 0 bases and J by 12 bases, and 14 bases separated the two germline ends. The CDR3 DNA sequence: TGTGCCAGCAGCTTAGAGGCACCCCAGCCCCACACCTTC. Encoded protein: CASSLEAPQPHTF.

The J gene is TRBJ2-2, the V gene TRBV5-1; 10 positions agree with TRBD2. V shed 2 bases and J 4 bases; nucleotides not matched to a gene: 5. This CDR3 spans 16 amino acids. Germline V gives CDR1 SGHRS, CDR2 YFSETQ. CDR3 region: CASSFLTSGATGELFF. The CDR3 coding sequence is TGCGCCAGCAGCTTCCTAACTAGCGGGGCCACCGGGGAGCTGTTTTTT.

The V gene is TRBV2, the J gene TRBJ2-5; D gene uncertain. The CDR3 loop spans 14 amino acids. The germline V gene has CDR1 SNHLY and CDR2 FYNNEI. Between the trimmed V and J ends, which lost 7 bases and 5 bases, there was a span of 17 bases. The CDR3, as DNA: TGTGCCAGCACCGGGCACGTCACGCTGGAGACCCAGTACTTC. Encoded protein: CASTGHVTLETQYF.

There are a few counts of this clonotype. The rearrangement uses TRBV6-1 and TRBJ2-2; D remains ambiguous. From germline, CDR1 is MNHNS and CDR2 SASEGT. The CDR3 consists of 14 residues. V lost 4 bases to trimming and J lost 3 bases, with 9 bases between them. CDR3 DNA sequence: TGTGCCAGCAGTGTAAGGTGGGACACCGGGGAGCTGTTTTTT. This translates into CASSVRWDTGELFF.

CDR3 sequence: CSVNEGGGEQFF. CDR3 DNA sequence: TGCAGCGTTAACGAAGGGGGGGGTGAGCAGTTCTTC. This chain connects TRBV29-1 to TRBJ2-1, with a weak D call TRBD2 (7 bases). The CDR3 runs to 12 residues. Between the trimmed V and J ends, which lost 5 bases and 9 bases, there was a span of 14 bases. Per the germline V gene, CDR1 is SQVTM and CDR2 is ANQGSEA.

V usage is TRBV10-3 and J usage is TRBJ1-2; 8 bases are a match to TRBD1. With 11 bases clipped from V and 2 bases from J, the junction kept 10 bases outside the gene matches. The CDR3 loop spans 14 amino acids. The germline gives CDR1 ENHRY, CDR2 SYGVKD. This CDR3 reads CAAARDRRNYGYTF. In DNA form, the CDR3 reads TGTGCCGCGGCAAGGGACAGGCGAAACTATGGCTACACCTTC.

This chain joins TRBV6-2 or TRBV6-3 and TRBJ2-7; 9 bases align to TRBD2. The junction had 4 bases not matched to a gene; V was cut back by 7 bases and J by 3 bases. The CDR3 length is 13 residues. The germline gives CDR1 MNHEY, CDR2 SVGEGT. The CDR3 DNA follows: TGTGCCAGCATGGCTAGCGGGGTCTACGAGCAGTACTTC. Its translation: CASMASGVYEQYF.

This clonotype was recorded at least ten times. This sequence joins TRBV6-2 or TRBV6-3 and TRBJ1-3, with D possibly being TRBD1 (6 bases). The CDR3 has 15 residues. Germline V gives CDR1 MNHEY, CDR2 SVGEGT. Deletions cut 6 bases from V and 3 bases from J, with 15 bases between. The chain's CDR3 is CASRPARDNGNTIYF. In nucleotides, the CDR3 is TGTGCCAGCAGACCAGCCCGGGACAATGGAAACACCATATATTTT.

This clonotype has just one count. The genes are TRBV5-8 and TRBJ2-1; 13 nucleotides align to TRBD2. V dropped 4 bases and J dropped 4; count of bases not matched to a gene: 2. Looked up from germline, CDR1 is SGHTS and CDR2 is YDEGEE. CDR3 length: 15 amino acids. The CDR3: CASSTTSGGYNEQFF. The CDR3, as DNA: TGTGCCAGCAGCACGACTAGCGGGGGGTACAATGAGCAGTTCTTC. The complete variable domain, with remaining parts taken from reference TRBV5-8 and TRBJ2-1, reads EAGVTQSPTHLIKTRGQQATLRCSPISGHTSVYWYQQALGLGLQFLLWYDEGEERNRGNFPPRFSGRQFPNYSSELNVNALELEDSALYLCASSTTSGGYNEQFFGPGTRLTVL.

This clonotype showed up many times. The rearrangement links TRBV4-2 to TRBJ1-1; D perhaps matches TRBD1 (6 bases). From germline, CDR1 is LGHNA and CDR2 YNFKEQ. V was trimmed by 4 bases and J by 0 bases, leaving 15 bases between them. The CDR3 extends over 16 amino acids. The CDR3 region has the DNA TGTGCCAGCAGCCCCAGTGATTGGGGGCTGAACACTGAAGCTTTCTTT. This encodes CASSPSDWGLNTEAFF.

This clonotype appeared a few times. The CDR3 region is CASSQAGYYEQYF. DNA for the CDR3: TGTGCCAGCAGCCAGGCGGGGTACTACGAGCAGTACTTC. The chain carries TRBV7-2 and TRBJ2-7; possible D gene TRBD2, 6 bases. The CDR3 consists of 13 residues. Trimming cost V 5 bases and J 3 bases, with 11 bases left between them. CDR1 is SGHTA, CDR2 FQGNSA, per germline.

The chain couples TRBV20-1 to TRBJ2-5, with 10 bases identical to TRBD2. The CDR3 runs 15 residues. The germline CDR1 and CDR2 sequences are DFQATT and SNEGSKA (reference sequence). The V gene end was trimmed by 6 bases and the J gene end by 0 bases; junction bases not matched to a gene: 7. CDR3 in amino acids: CSARTSGGYQETQYF. As DNA, the CDR3 is TGCAGTGCCCGGACTAGCGGAGGGTACCAAGAGACCCAGTACTTC.

The chain combines TRBV3-1 with TRBJ1-3; weak D call: TRBD1 (5 bases). This CDR3 has 13 residues. V was clipped by 4 bases and J by 9 bases, with 13 bases between them. Looked up from germline, CDR1 is LGHDT and CDR2 is YNNKEL (reference sequence). CDR3 bases: TGTGCCAGCAGCCCCTCCGGGCAGGGCACCATATATTTT. Protein sequence: CASSPSGQGTIYF.

This chain uses TRBV7-3 with TRBJ2-3; 14 bases fit TRBD2. V shed 6 bases, J shed 6 bases, and the junction held 8 bases outside the gene matches. The CDR3 runs 16 residues. Per the germline V gene, CDR1 is SGHTA and CDR2 is FQGTGA. The CDR3 nucleotides read TGTGCCAGCAGATCGGGACTAGCGGGAGTGAGGGATACGCAGTATTTT. This translates into CASRSGLAGVRDTQYF.

In this sample, this clonotype turned up many times. The CDR3 spells CSVGGLYNEQFF. CDR3 nucleotide sequence: TGCAGCGTCGGAGGGCTCTACAATGAGCAGTTCTTC. The chain joins TRBV29-1 to TRBJ2-1; the D gene is possibly TRBD2 (6 bases). Germline V CDR1 and CDR2: SQVTM, ANQGSEA. The CDR3 has 12 amino acids. V was pared by 6 bases and J by 3 bases, with 9 bases between.